This passage covers 20 T cell receptor beta chains from one sample sequenced in a study of beta chain features in type 1 diabetes. Study conclusions and caveats: Within each of all four CD4+ subsets, Type 1 diabetes patients had TCRB CDR3s that were moderately but significantly shorter.

These receptors have no identified antigens. Every isolated RNA sample was fully reverse transcribed, so sequencing captured expressed TCRB transcripts. This table comes from immunoSEQ multiplex PCR, and its TCRdb copy is limited to in-frame clones, with some not included. In the table there are some 700,000 clones, 10% to 15% of which are singletons. Sequencing input: naive CD4+ T cells from blood. The origin of the receptors is a man aged 18 to 30 with type 1 diabetes.

This clone was seen more than once but under ten times. The V gene is TRBV7-2, the J gene TRBJ2-7; D gene unclear. V gave up 5 bases and J gave up 6 bases, with 14 bases separating them. Germline V lookup: CDR1 SGHTA, CDR2 FQGNSA. The CDR3 sequence is 13 residues long. The CDR3 DNA reads as TGTGCCAGCAGCCGCCTTTCCAAGGGCGAGCAGTACTTC. Translating gives CASSRLSKGEQYF.

This clone was seen only a few times. The chain couples TRBV5-4 to TRBJ2-1, with 12 bases matching TRBD2. This CDR3 region has 15 residues. Germline CDR1 is SGHNT and CDR2 is YYREEE (reference sequence). The trim removed 4 bases at V and 3 bases at J, leaving 2 bases unmatched. The CDR3 nucleotides are TGTGCCAGCAGCCGGACTAGCGGGGACTACAATGAGCAGTTCTTC. It encodes CASSRTSGDYNEQFF.

The chain links TRBV2 to TRBJ2-7, with 7 bases lining up with TRBD1. CDR3 size: 14 residues. CDR1 is SNHLY and CDR2 is FYNNEI in the germline V gene. V lost 3 bases, J lost 9 bases, and 11 bases stayed unmatched. CDR3 amino acids: CASSEFGTAPRQYF. CDR3 DNA sequence: TGTGCCAGCAGTGAGTTCGGGACAGCCCCCAGGCAGTACTTC.

This chain connects TRBV5-6 to TRBJ1-1; 7 bases fit TRBD1. In germline, CDR1 is SGHDT, CDR2 YYEEEE. CDR3 length equals 17 residues. V was pared by 4 bases and J by 0 bases, with 12 bases of the junction left unmatched. The CDR3 sequence is CASSRDGLGQMNTEAFF. CDR3 DNA sequence: TGTGCCAGCAGCCGAGATGGGCTGGGACAGATGAACACTGAAGCTTTCTTT.

This sequence joins TRBV5-1 and TRBJ1-2; a weak D match, TRBD1 (5 bases). Germline V gene sequence: CDR1 SGHRS, CDR2 YFSETQ. The V and J ends lost 3 bases and 1 base respectively, with 13 bases between them. The CDR3 runs 15 residues. CDR3 DNA sequence: TGCGCCAGCAGCTCGTCTTTGGGACTTAACTATGGCTACACCTTC. It is translated as CASSSSLGLNYGYTF.

J is TRBJ2-1 and V is TRBV2, with D possibly being TRBD2 (6 bases). Germline V gene lookup returns CDR1 SNHLY and CDR2 FYNNEI. V lost 6 bases, J lost 7 bases, and 10 bases lay in between. The CDR3 has 12 residues. The CDR3 is CASRGDSNEQFF. The CDR3 DNA is TGTGCCAGCAGAGGGGACTCTAATGAGCAGTTCTTC.

This clone was found a few times. V and J are TRBV18 and TRBJ1-2; D is unclear. CDR1 and CDR2 from the germline V gene are KGHSH and LQKENI. CDR3 length equals 14 residues. Trimming left V 3 bases short and J 6 bases short, with 14 bases between. The CDR3 sequence is CASSPIEGPHGYTF. For the CDR3, the DNA is TGTGCCAGCTCACCCATAGAGGGTCCCCATGGCTACACCTTC.

In its sample, this clone was seen a few times. The gene calls are TRBV7-2 and TRBJ1-1; D is unclear. This CDR3 has 13 amino acids. Trimming shortened V by 4 bases and J by 5 bases, and 11 bases separated the two germline ends. CDR1 SGHTA and CDR2 FQGNSA come from the germline V gene. CDR3 sequence (DNA): TGTGCCAGCAGCTCCCTAGGGAGGACTGAAGCTTTCTTT. Translating gives CASSSLGRTEAFF.

This clone has more than one count but fewer than ten. This chain links TRBV5-4 with TRBJ2-3; 7 bases are a match to TRBD2. From germline, CDR1 is SGHNT and CDR2 YYREEE (reference sequence). The CDR3 loop spans 15 amino acids. Unmatched junction bases numbered 5, after V lost 2 bases and J lost 2 bases. CDR3 in DNA: TGTGCCAGCAGCTTTGAGGCGGGGGTCACAGATACGCAGTATTTT. It codes for CASSFEAGVTDTQYF.

This clone was counted only a few times. This sample also contains other DNA sequences that code for the same CDR3. The genes are TRBV2 and TRBJ2-5; D not certain. The germline gives CDR1 SNHLY, CDR2 FYNNEI. The CDR3 totals 10 residues. Trimming removed 5 bases from V and 4 bases from J, with 2 bases in between. The CDR3: CASSLETQYF. Here the CDR3 DNA reads TGTGCCAGCAGTTTAGAGACCCAGTACTTC.

The gene calls are TRBV7-2 and TRBJ1-1; 11 nucleotides align to TRBD1. CDR1 is SGHTA, CDR2 FQGNSA, per germline. The CDR3 has 13 amino acids. CDR3 protein: CRTGTGGRPEAFF. CDR3 bases: TGTCGGACCGGGACAGGGGGTCGCCCTGAAGCTTTCTTT.

This clone came up a few times. This CDR3 is also generated by other DNA sequences in the sample. This chain connects TRBV28 to TRBJ2-5; D gene unclear. Germline CDR1 MDHEN, CDR2 SYDVKM. V was clipped by 3 bases and J by 4 bases, with 3 bases between them. The CDR3 has 11 amino acids. The CDR3 DNA sequence: TGTGCCAGCAGTTTTTTAGAGACCCAGTACTTC. This gives the protein CASSFLETQYF.

The CDR3 is CASSIPRTEYQPQHF. The CDR3 DNA reads TGTGCCAGTAGTATTCCCCGGACAGAATATCAGCCCCAGCATTTT. The chain links TRBV19 to TRBJ1-5, with a weak D call TRBD1 (6 bases). The CDR3 extends over 15 amino acids. V was clipped by 3 bases and J by 5 bases, with 14 bases between them. CDR1 is LNHDA and CDR2 is SQIVND in the germline V gene (reference sequence).

The chain links TRBV30 to TRBJ2-5; D is unresolved. The end of the DNA aligns better with TRBJ2-7, so the J call may be wrong. CDR3 length: 11 amino acids. CDR1 is GTSNPN and CDR2 is SVGIG in the germline V gene (reference sequence). The CDR3 region is CAWRAEGEQYF. The CDR3 DNA follows: TGTGCCTGGAGGGCAGAAGGCGAGCAGTACTTC.

The chain joins TRBV4-1 to TRBJ1-6; D is possibly TRBD1 (6 bases). V shed 3 bases and J shed 2 bases, with 11 bases lying between them. The CDR3 consists of 16 residues. Per the germline V gene, CDR1 is MGHRA and CDR2 is YSYEKL. The CDR3 DNA reads as TGCGCCAGCAGCCAGAGGGGGGACGCCTATAATTCACCCCTCCACTTT. Encoded protein: CASSQRGDAYNSPLHF.

This clone was counted only a few times. This rearrangement joins TRBV6-1 to TRBJ2-5, with D unresolved. The CDR3 loop spans 12 amino acids. The V gene's germline CDR1 is MNHNS and CDR2 SASEGT. V lost 8 bases and J lost 4, with 11 bases in between. The CDR3 nucleotides are TGTGCCAGCGGAGACGGACGAGAGACCCAGTACTTC. The encoded protein is CASGDGRETQYF.

V and J are TRBV11-2 and TRBJ1-2, with 7 bases aligning to TRBD1. This CDR3 is 15 amino acids long. Germline V CDR1 and CDR2: SGHAT, FQNNGV. Trimming removed 5 bases from V and 2 bases from J; junction bases left unmatched: 8. The CDR3 region is CASSPQGTGNYGYTF. CDR3 bases: TGTGCCAGCAGCCCACAGGGGACGGGGAACTATGGCTACACCTTC.

This clone was seen more than once but under ten times. V and J are TRBV30 and TRBJ1-3; D possibly corresponds to TRBD1 (6 bases). Germline values: CDR1 GTSNPN, CDR2 SVGIG (reference sequence). Trimming removed 3 bases from V and 0 bases from J, with 15 bases in between. This CDR3 comprises 16 residues. The CDR3 region is CAWSRGATSSGNTIYF. The CDR3 bases are TGTGCCTGGAGCAGGGGAGCGACGAGCTCTGGAAACACCATATATTTT. Combining the CDR3 with reference TRBV30 and TRBJ1-3 gives the whole variable domain SQTIHQWPATLVQPVGSPLSLECTVEGTSNPNLYWYRQAAGRGLQLLFYSVGIGQISSEVPQNLSASRPQDRQFILSSKKLLLSDSGFYLCAWSRGATSSGNTIYFGEGSWLTVV.

This rearrangement joins TRBV30 to TRBJ2-3; D possibly corresponds to TRBD1 (5 bases). From germline, CDR1 is GTSNPN and CDR2 SVGIG (reference sequence). Trimming cost V 2 bases and J 2 bases, with 14 bases left between them. The length of the CDR3 is 15 residues. CDR3 amino acids: CAWSTQWGATDTQYF. CDR3 nucleotide sequence: TGTGCCTGGAGTACACAGTGGGGCGCCACAGATACGCAGTATTTT. The full variable domain, its missing parts supplied by reference TRBV30 and TRBJ2-3, is SQTIHQWPATLVQPVGSPLSLECTVEGTSNPNLYWYRQAAGRGLQLLFYSVGIGQISSEVPQNLSASRPQDRQFILSSKKLLLSDSGFYLCAWSTQWGATDTQYFGPGTRLTVL.

This clone has only a few counts. The rearrangement links TRBV11-3 to TRBJ2-5; D unclear. This CDR3 contains 12 residues. The V and J ends lost 5 bases and 1 base respectively, with 5 bases between them. CDR1 is SGHNT and CDR2 is YENEEA in the germline V gene. The CDR3 is CASSRIQETQYF. In nucleotides, the CDR3 is TGTGCCAGCAGCCGGATCCAAGAGACCCAGTACTTC. Full variable domain (remainder filled in from reference TRBV11-3 and TRBJ2-5): EAGVVQSPRYKIIEKKQPVAFWCNPISGHNTLYWYLQNLGQGPELLIRYENEEAVDDSQLPKDRFSAERLKGVDSTLKIQPAELGDSAVYLCASSRIQETQYFGPGTRLLVL.